Shown below are 16 T cell receptor beta chains from a single sample sequenced in a study of blood T cell repertoires in COVID-19. Sequencing used immunoSEQ multiplex PCR; TCRdb keeps in-frame clones, though not all of them. The sample consists of about 84,000 clones, roughly 72% of them appearing once. Material for sequencing was peripheral blood. The source is a man between 65 and 79 years old with acute or convalescent COVID-19.

This rearrangement joins TRBV7-3 to TRBJ1-4, with a tentative D call TRBD1 (5 bases). Deletions cut 4 bases from V and 12 bases from J, with 15 bases between. This CDR3 region has 13 residues. CDR1 is SGHTA and CDR2 is FQGTGA in the germline V gene. Written as DNA, the CDR3 is TGTGCCAGCAGCTCCGGACAAGGGGATGAACTGTTTTTT. The encoded protein is CASSSGQGDELFF.

The rearrangement uses TRBV27 and TRBJ2-7, with D tentatively TRBD2 (6 bases). There are 15 residues in the CDR3. The germline CDR1 and CDR2 sequences are MNHEY and SMNVEV (reference sequence). Trimming left V 2 bases short and J 0 bases short, with 11 bases between. In nucleotides, the CDR3 is TGTGCCAGCAGTTTACGCCTGGGGGGCTCCTACGAGCAGTACTTC. It is translated as CASSLRLGGSYEQYF.

This clone was seen a handful of times. This chain links TRBV15 with TRBJ1-2; the D is unclear. Trimming left V 5 bases short and J 0 bases short, with 10 bases between. The germline CDR1 and CDR2 sequences are LNHNV and YYDKDF (reference sequence). The CDR3 loop spans 14 amino acids. The CDR3 loop reads CATSPGTANYGYTF. The DNA of the CDR3 is TGTGCCACCAGCCCCGGTACGGCTAACTATGGCTACACCTTC.

The chain links TRBV6-5 to TRBJ1-5; 9 bases map to TRBD1. Germline CDR1 MNHEY, CDR2 SVGAGI. V lost 11 bases, J lost 5 bases, and 10 bases stayed unmatched. There are 14 residues in the CDR3. CDR3 DNA: TGTGCCGCCGGGCCCGGACAGGGGTATCAGCCCCAGCATTTT. This codes for CAAGPGQGYQPQHF.

The chain is built from TRBV21-1 and TRBJ2-7; the table's D call TRBD1 went unverified against the DNA. TRBV21-1 is annotated as a pseudogene. This CDR3 spans 15 amino acids. CDR3 coding DNA: TGTGCCAGCAGCTATTTTAGTAGGGGAAGGGACGAGCAGTACGTC. As protein: CASSYFSRGRDEQYV.

The rearrangement uses TRBV28 and TRBJ2-3; 7 bases line up with TRBD2. The CDR3 sequence is 14 residues long. Germline CDR1 MDHEN, CDR2 SYDVKM. Trimming cost V 6 bases and J 7 bases; bases outside gene matches: 10. In DNA, the CDR3 is TGTGCCAGCAGGGGAAGCGGGACTCCGTATACGCAGTATTTT. Amino acid sequence: CASRGSGTPYTQYF.

This clone was seen a handful of times. The J gene is TRBJ2-1, the V gene TRBV24-1, with 8 bases lining up with TRBD2. Germline V CDR1 and CDR2: KGHDR, SFDVKD. There are 20 residues in the CDR3. J lost 0 bases, V lost 3 bases, and 15 bases had no gene match. The DNA of the CDR3 is TGTGCCACCAGTGATCCGGGACTAGGGCACCAAACGTCCTCCTACAATGAGCAGTTCTTC. This gives the protein CATSDPGLGHQTSSYNEQFF.

This rearrangement joins TRBV5-1 to TRBJ1-1; weak D call: TRBD1 (6 bases). CDR1 is SGHRS, CDR2 YFSETQ, per germline. Between the trimmed V and J ends, which lost 0 bases and 0 bases, there was a span of 12 bases. The CDR3 is 16 residues long. The chain's CDR3 is CASSLGATGLNTEAFF. In DNA, the CDR3 is TGCGCCAGCAGCTTGGGGGCGACAGGTTTGAACACTGAAGCTTTCTTT.

V is TRBV12-3 or TRBV12-4 and J is TRBJ1-1; D is ambiguous. The CDR3 loop spans 13 amino acids. V gave up 5 bases and J gave up 1 base, with 8 bases separating them. The CDR3 reads CASSLFRNTEAFF. The CDR3 region has the DNA TGTGCCAGCAGTCTCTTTCGGAACACTGAAGCTTTCTTT.

About this clone itself: Other DNA sequences in the same sample also yield this CDR3. The gene calls are TRBV7-9 and TRBJ2-1; D is possibly TRBD2 (5 bases). Trimming pared 6 bases from V and 3 bases from J, leaving 9 bases between. CDR1 is SEHNR and CDR2 is FQNEAQ in the germline V gene (reference sequence). This CDR3 region has 13 residues. The CDR3 nucleotides read TGTGCCAGCAGTCCCACTAGCTACAATGAGCAGTTCTTC. Protein product: CASSPTSYNEQFF.

V and J are TRBV2 and TRBJ2-7, with a possible D match to TRBD1 (6 bases). Trimming stripped 8 bases from V and 0 bases from J, with 20 bases between. The CDR3 runs to 16 residues. The germline V gene has CDR1 SNHLY and CDR2 FYNNEI. CDR3 bases: TGTGCCAGCCAGGGGACCGCGGGTTTCAGCTCCTACGAGCAGTACTTC. It translates to CASQGTAGFSSYEQYF.

The chain joins TRBV9 to TRBJ1-2; D is undetermined. The CDR3 has 15 amino acids. V gave up 0 bases and J gave up 3 bases, with 12 bases separating them. Germline V CDR1 and CDR2: SGDLS, YYNGEE. The CDR3: CASSVGGFSDYGYTF. The CDR3, as DNA: TGTGCCAGCAGCGTAGGAGGGTTTAGTGACTATGGCTACACCTTC.

The J gene is TRBJ1-1, the V gene TRBV3-1 (or the pseudogene TRBV3-2); D is unresolved. CDR1 LGHDT and CDR2 YNNKEL come from the germline V gene (reference sequence). CDR3 length: 16 residues. V dropped 5 bases and J dropped 7 bases, with 23 bases sitting between them. The CDR3 sequence: CASSAARGQPALEAFF. The CDR3 region has the DNA TGTGCCAGCAGCGCTGCGCGAGGTCAGCCAGCCCTTGAAGCTTTCTTT.

This clone was recorded once. The chain is built from TRBV5-6 and TRBJ2-7, with D tentatively TRBD2 (6 bases). Per germline, CDR1 SGHDT and CDR2 YYEEEE. Between the trimmed V and J ends, which lost 2 bases and 5 bases, there was a span of 11 bases. The CDR3 runs 13 residues. The CDR3 nucleotides are TGTGCCAGCAGCTTATTAGGAGGGCACGAGCAGTACGTC. Amino acids: CASSLLGGHEQYV.

J is TRBJ1-2 and V is TRBV24-1, with a tentative D call TRBD1 (5 bases). CDR1 and CDR2 from the germline V gene are KGHDR and SFDVKD. Trimming took 5 bases from V and 5 from J, leaving 17 bases between them. The CDR3 has 15 residues. Written as DNA, the CDR3 is TGTGCCACCAGTGGCGGACACTTGGGGAATTATGGCTACACCTTC. It yields the protein CATSGGHLGNYGYTF.

V gene TRBV6-5 combines with J gene TRBJ1-1; weak D call: TRBD1 (6 bases). V was clipped by 5 bases and J by 0 bases, with 10 bases between them. This CDR3 is built from 14 residues. CDR1 is MNHEY and CDR2 is SVGAGI in the germline V gene. CDR3 bases: TGTGCCAGCAGTAGGGGACACTTGAACACTGAAGCTTTCTTT. This codes for CASSRGHLNTEAFF.